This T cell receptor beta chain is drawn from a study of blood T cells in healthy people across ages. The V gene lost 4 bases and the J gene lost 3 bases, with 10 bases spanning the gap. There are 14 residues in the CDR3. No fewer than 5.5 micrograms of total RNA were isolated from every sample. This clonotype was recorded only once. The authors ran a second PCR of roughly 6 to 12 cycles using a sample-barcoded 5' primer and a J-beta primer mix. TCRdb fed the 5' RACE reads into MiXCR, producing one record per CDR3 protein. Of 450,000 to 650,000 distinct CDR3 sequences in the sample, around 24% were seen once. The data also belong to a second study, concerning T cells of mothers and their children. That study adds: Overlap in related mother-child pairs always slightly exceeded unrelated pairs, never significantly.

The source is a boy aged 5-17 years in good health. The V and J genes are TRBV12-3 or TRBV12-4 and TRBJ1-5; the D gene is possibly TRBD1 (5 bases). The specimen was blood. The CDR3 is CASSWTDTNQPQHF. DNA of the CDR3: TGTGCCAGCAGTTGGACGGACACCAATCAGCCCCAGCATTTT.